This T cell receptor (beta chain) was documented in a study of T cell responses to AZD1222 COVID-19 vaccine. Study background: Whether given at about 4 or about 12 weeks, second doses were pooled.

General study findings and limits: Spike-specific TCR breadth and depth rose after two AZD1222 doses. In the spike-specific TCR repertoire, nearly half reportedly target unmutated variant regions. Vaccine-related CD4 TCRs covered spike, predominating at 160-218 and 743-854.

The length of the CDR3 is 14 residues. Trimming took 6 bases from V and 9 from J, leaving 18 bases between them. Germline V gene data show CDR1 as SGHTA and CDR2 as FQGTGA. The repertoire was sequenced with immunoSEQ multiplex PCR; TCRdb's copy has only in-frame clones and lacks some. In the table there are about 140,000 clones, 85% to 90% of which are singletons. Comments on this clone: The antigen is undetermined.

The sample here was peripheral blood, taken on day 0 of AZD1222 vaccination. The chain carries TRBV7-3 and TRBJ2-1; weak D call: TRBD2 (6 bases). The receptor's source is an adult in good health. The CDR3 protein is CASSRGPQEGEQFF. DNA of the CDR3: TGTGCCAGCAGTAGGGGCCCCCAGGAGGGTGAGCAGTTCTTC.